This T cell receptor beta chain was sequenced for a study of blood T cell repertoires in COVID-19. Libraries were prepared by immunoSEQ multiplex PCR; TCRdb keeps only in-frame clonotypes and omits some of them. The sample records roughly 48,000 clones, approximately 80% being singletons. The CDR3 has 12 amino acids. CDR1 and CDR2 (germline): SGDLS, YYNGEE. The ends were cut back, 0 bases at V and 10 bases at J, with 10 bases in the middle. The receptor comes from a human donor with active or convalescent COVID-19. The donor label of this sample is uncertain. Sequenced input: peripheral blood. The chain couples TRBV9 to TRBJ1-2; D unresolved. CDR3 nucleotides: TGTGCCAGCAGCGTAGGGACGGGAACCTACACCTTC. Its translation is CASSVGTGTYTF.